One T cell receptor beta chain is described in this entry. Its binding antigen is unknown. No base quality values were provided; no much bigger clone lies one nucleotide off. This sample was included in a study of beta chain features in type 1 diabetes (dated by TCRdb to between 2017 and 2018). Study-wide context: Patients and healthy donors did not differ in mean age, gender distribution, total cell number or subset yield. The study compared TCRB repertoires of sorted circulating CD4+ T cell subsets between recently diagnosed type 1 diabetes patients and matched healthy donors. Regulatory and stem cell-like memory subsets were isolated from only 8 patients and about eight healthy donors, whereas naive and central memory subsets came from all 28 donors. A total of around 100 million sorted cells were examined across all samples, and RNA yield correlated strongly with the number of cells per subset. Overall study outcomes, separate from this receptor: Because cDNA was sequenced instead of genomic DNA, highly expressing activated cells could be over-represented, though the groups showed no difference in activation or CD3 levels. Naive, central memory and regulatory TCRB repertoires appeared to be more similar among patients than among healthy donors. Type 1 diabetes patients showed a moderate but significant shortening of TCRB CDR3 length in all four CD4+ subsets. Shorter templates might have been favored by PCR, but patient and control samples were amplified and corrected together, so both groups would have been affected equally by any skew. Fewer insertions and more nucleotide deletions at VDJ recombination sites were observed in patients with type 1 diabetes, implying thymic rearrangement abnormalities. Only small numbers of individuals were included in the HLA sub-analyses, which left unresolved whether HLA type had any influence on TCRB rearrangement.

Its CDR3 holds 15 amino acids, cysteine through phenylalanine. Only the CDR3 DNA stays, 45 bases, in frame from base 1. Trimming removed 2 bases from V and 4 bases from J; the gene matches leave 4 bases unexplained. CDR1 ENHRY and CDR2 SYGVKD are derived from the germline V gene. From each donor, a single peripheral blood sample of around 0.12 L on average was drawn into heparinised tubes. Naive, central memory, regulatory and stem cell-like memory CD4+ T cells were sorted on a BD FACSAria II using a panel including CD45RO, CCR7, CD25, CD127, CD95 and CD27. Every sorted population had a purity above 95%. PBMCs were separated immediately by Lymphoprep density gradient centrifugation and were stained directly, without being cultured. So that batch effects would be minimized, each experiment stained and sorted samples in pairs, pairing one healthy donor with one patient. All of the isolated RNA was reverse transcribed with the High Capacity cDNA Reverse Transcription Kit, so expressed TCRB transcripts were sequenced. Deep immunoSEQ sequencing was applied to naive, central memory and regulatory T cell samples, giving an average of approximately 3.8 million total reads per sample. After sorted cells were lysed in RLT buffer, RNA was extracted with DNase-treated RNeasy Micro or Mini kits, with the choice depending on cell number. To prevent cross-contamination, each cell subset was processed individually, whereas patient and healthy donor samples were processed jointly. The immunoSEQ multiplex PCR was used to amplify TCRB sequences from cDNA, yielding 87-bp fragments that span the CDR3 region. Amplicons were sequenced on the Illumina HiSeq platform. Regarding the original processing steps: Synthetic template baselines were used to correct PCR bias computationally, reads within Hamming distance 2 were collapsed, and singletons that could not be merged were discarded. By aligning reads against IMGT, V, D and J genes, CDR3 length, and insertions or deletions at six rearrangement sites were assigned. Within each subset, clonotype counts were normalized to sorted cell number, and only after that were true diversity and Gini coefficients computed with the tcR R package. The overlap coefficient, calculated on TCRB nucleotide sequences, was used to quantify repertoire sharing. As a proxy for the pre-selection repertoire, out-of-frame TCRB sequences from naive cells were analyzed. This immuneACCESS table, as held by TCRdb, lists in-frame sequences with V and J called but not all clones. Of the missing ones, under half trace to an unresolved V gene in checked studies; the others have no known cause. D and trimming were read from the DNA, whereas the V and J calls and clone size are those reported in that table. This sample has about 650,000 clones in its table, and 9.5% to 15% of those were observed once. The ten most abundant clones make up more than 0.095% of the sample.

This TCR was sampled from a man younger than 45 with type 1 diabetes. The receptor chain draws on TRBV10-3 and TRBJ2-5, with 10 central nucleotides matching TRBD2. The sample taken for sequencing was naive CD4+ T cells from blood. Sample cell subset or site, as interpreted from the label and publication: true naive CD4+ T cells. The nucleotide sequence reads TGTGCCATCAGTGAGCGGGCTAGCGGGGGAGAGACCCAGTACTTC. Translation gives CAISERASGGETQYF.